The next 24 T cell receptor beta chains were all read from a single sample in a study of cytomegalovirus exposure and HLA in healthy donors. The PCR ran on 60 Vbeta and 13 Jbeta primers. The protocol was immunoSEQ multiplex PCR, while the TCRdb copy is restricted to in-frame clones and leaves out a portion. The table includes roughly 120,000 clones, approximately 15% detected once. What was sequenced was PBMCs. The receptors originated from a young woman in good health and CMV-seronegative.

A note on this clone: Germline is not matched at one junction end, which may reflect a read error. The V and J genes are TRBV28 and TRBJ2-7, with D possibly being TRBD2 (6 bases). This CDR3 comprises 15 residues. Germline V lookup: CDR1 MDHEN, CDR2 SYDVKM. The CDR3 loop is CTSSSTSLGLYEQYF. The CDR3 bases are TGTACCAGCAGTTCGACTAGTCTGGGGCTATACGAGCAGTACTTC.

There are a few counts of this clone. In DNA form, the CDR3 reads TGTGCCAGCAGCTTGGGTCAGGGGCAGGTTTATTCACCCCTCCACTTT. This translates into CASSLGQGQVYSPLHF. The V gene is TRBV5-5, the J gene TRBJ1-6; a possible D gene is TRBD1 (6 bases). The CDR3 runs to 16 residues. Trimming removed 0 bases from V and 8 bases from J, with 15 bases in between. The germline CDR1 and CDR2 sequences are SGHKS and YYEKEE (reference sequence).

This sequence joins TRBV9 and TRBJ2-7; D is possibly TRBD2 (5 bases). CDR3 length: 14 residues. Germline V gene sequence: CDR1 SGDLS, CDR2 YYNGEE. Trimming left V 4 bases short and J 7 bases short, with 18 bases between. The DNA for the CDR3 is TGTGCCAGCAGCCCTGGACTTGCCCGGGAAGAGCAGTACTTC. Translated, it gives CASSPGLAREEQYF.

This clone showed up just a few times. V and J are TRBV5-4 and TRBJ2-5; 8 positions match TRBD2. CDR1 SGHNT and CDR2 YYREEE come from the germline V gene (reference sequence). Losses at the gene ends were 2 bases for V and 6 bases for J; bases not matched to a gene: 6. The CDR3 is made up of 14 amino acids. DNA for the CDR3: TGTGCCAGCAGCTTCTGGACTAGCTGGAAGACCCAGTACTTC. Translating it yields CASSFWTSWKTQYF.

This clone was picked up a small number of times. The chain links TRBV11-3 to TRBJ2-2; D possibly corresponds to TRBD1 (8 bases). The CDR3 has 15 amino acids. CDR1 is SGHNT, CDR2 YENEEA, per germline. Trimming shortened V by 5 bases and J by 6 bases, and 16 bases separated the two germline ends. Here the CDR3 reads CASSPRQGRAGELFF. For the CDR3, the DNA is TGTGCCAGCAGCCCCAGACAGGGGAGGGCCGGGGAGCTGTTTTTT. Combining the CDR3 with reference TRBV11-3 and TRBJ2-2 gives the whole variable domain EAGVVQSPRYKIIEKKQPVAFWCNPISGHNTLYWYLQNLGQGPELLIRYENEEAVDDSQLPKDRFSAERLKGVDSTLKIQPAELGDSAVYLCASSPRQGRAGELFFGEGSRLTVL.

The chain employs TRBV27 and TRBJ2-5, with a tentative D call TRBD2 (5 bases). The end of the DNA aligns better with TRBJ2-7, so the J call may be wrong. The V gene's germline CDR1 is MNHEY and CDR2 SMNVEV (reference sequence). CDR3 length: 14 amino acids. CDR3 region: CASTPGRGGYEQYF. The CDR3 coding sequence is TGTGCCAGCACCCCGGGTCGGGGTGGGTACGAGCAGTACTTC.

CDR3 loop: CAISTDRENTEAFF. The CDR3 DNA sequence: TGTGCCATCAGTACGGACAGGGAGAACACTGAAGCTTTCTTT. The chain recombines TRBV10-3 with TRBJ1-1; TRBD1 matches at 8 bases. The CDR3 sequence is 14 residues long. The V gene end was trimmed by 5 bases and the J gene end by 1 base; junction bases not matched to a gene: 3. CDR1 is ENHRY, CDR2 SYGVKD, per germline.

This chain connects TRBV7-8 to TRBJ2-1; 8 bases are a match to TRBD2. The CDR3 contains 18 residues. V dropped 1 base and J dropped 2; count of bases not matched to a gene: 10. Germline V lookup: CDR1 SGHVS, CDR2 FQNEAQ. The CDR3 DNA follows: TGTGCCAGCAGCTTAGGCCCCCAGGCGGGAGGAGCCTACAATGAGCAGTTCTTC. Amino acids: CASSLGPQAGGAYNEQFF.

The V and J genes are TRBV6-5 and TRBJ1-2; tentative D call: TRBD1 (6 bases). The V end lost 8 bases, the J end lost 2 bases, and 18 bases lay between the germline ends. The length of the CDR3 is 15 residues. CDR1 is MNHEY and CDR2 is SVGAGI in the germline V gene. CDR3 in DNA: TGTGCCAGCTACACCGGGACAACGCGAAACTATGGCTACACCTTC. As protein: CASYTGTTRNYGYTF.

V is TRBV14 and J is TRBJ1-1; D remains ambiguous. This CDR3 is built from 13 residues. V lost 1 base and J lost 8, with 11 bases in between. The germline V gene encodes CDR1 SGHDN and CDR2 FVKESK. DNA for the CDR3: TGTGCCAGCAGCCAAGGAGTACTATCCGAAGCTTTCTTT. This sequence encodes CASSQGVLSEAFF.

This clone was observed a handful of times. The chain has TRBV9 and TRBJ2-2, with TRBD2 as a possible D gene (5 bases). Germline V gene sequence: CDR1 SGDLS, CDR2 YYNGEE. V gave up 3 bases and J gave up 5 bases, with 14 bases separating them. This CDR3 is built from 15 residues. The CDR3 loop reads CASSGLRTGTGELFF. The DNA for the CDR3 is TGTGCCAGCAGCGGACTTAGGACGGGAACCGGGGAGCTGTTTTTT.

Only a few counts were recorded for this clone. The J gene is TRBJ2-1, the V gene TRBV9; 10 positions match TRBD2. V was pared by 3 bases and J by 1 base, with 1 base of the junction left unmatched. This CDR3 is 15 amino acids long. In germline, CDR1 is SGDLS, CDR2 YYNGEE. This CDR3 is CASSEGLASYNEQFF. CDR3 in DNA: TGTGCCAGCAGCGAGGGACTAGCGTCCTACAATGAGCAGTTCTTC.

The V and J genes are TRBV7-2 and TRBJ2-2, with D maybe TRBD2 (6 bases). The V gene's germline CDR1 is SGHTA and CDR2 FQGNSA. V lost 8 bases, J lost 1 base, and 8 bases lay in between. CDR3 length: 13 residues. The CDR3 here is CASHSGNTGELFF. The CDR3 nucleotides are TGTGCCAGCCATAGCGGGAACACCGGGGAGCTGTTTTTT.

The chain has TRBV6-5 and TRBJ2-7; the D gene is possibly TRBD2 (5 bases). With 5 bases removed from V and 2 bases from J, the gap between germline ends came to 13 bases. From germline, CDR1 is MNHEY and CDR2 SVGAGI. There are 14 residues in the CDR3. The CDR3 nucleotides read TGTGCCAGCAGTACTAGAGGATCAACCTACGAGCAGTACTTC. Encoded protein: CASSTRGSTYEQYF.

This clone was observed a few times. The V call is TRBV7-2, the J call TRBJ1-5; TRBD1 might be the D (6 bases). This CDR3 is built from 14 residues. Trimming removed 5 bases at V and 7 bases at J, with 15 bases between. Germline values: CDR1 SGHTA, CDR2 FQGNSA. CDR3 amino acids: CASSRQAGEQPQHF. CDR3 in DNA: TGTGCCAGCAGCCGACAGGCAGGGGAACAGCCCCAGCATTTT.

This clone was detected a few times. V usage is TRBV2 and J usage is TRBJ2-5; 7 bases are a match to TRBD2. This CDR3 contains 15 residues. In germline, CDR1 is SNHLY, CDR2 FYNNEI. V shed 5 bases and J 5 bases; nucleotides not matched to a gene: 11. Here the CDR3 DNA reads TGTGCCAGCAGTTCATGGGAGGGAAGGGAGGAGACCCAGTACTTC. This translates into CASSSWEGREETQYF.

The chain is built from TRBV29-1 and TRBJ2-3; 11 bases are a match to TRBD2. The J segment lost 5 bases and the V segment lost 4 bases, leaving 5 bases of the junction unmatched. The CDR3 length is 14 residues. The V gene's germline CDR1 is SQVTM and CDR2 ANQGSEA. The CDR3: CSVGTSGLGDTQYF. In DNA, the CDR3 is TGCAGCGTTGGGACTAGCGGGCTCGGAGATACGCAGTATTTT.

This clone was found once. V and J are TRBV7-9 and TRBJ2-3; 12 bases align to TRBD2. The CDR3 totals 15 residues. Germline lookup yields CDR1 SEHNR and CDR2 FQNEAQ (reference sequence). Trimming removed 4 bases from V and 4 bases from J; junction bases left unmatched: 3. CDR3 residues: CASSWASGRADTQYF. DNA of the CDR3: TGTGCCAGCAGCTGGGCTAGCGGGAGGGCAGATACGCAGTATTTT. The whole variable domain, remainder taken from reference TRBV7-9 and TRBJ2-3, is DTGVSQNPRHKITKRGQNVTFRCDPISEHNRLYWYRQTLGQGPEFLTYFQNEAQLEKSRLLSDRFSAERPKGSFSTLEIQRTEQGDSAMYLCASSWASGRADTQYFGPGTRLTVL.

As DNA, the CDR3 is TGCGCCAGCAGCTTGCGGGGGGCCGCGTCTACGGGTACGCAGTATTTT. Its protein is CASSLRGAASTGTQYF. The chain couples TRBV5-1 to TRBJ2-3, with D perhaps TRBD2 (7 bases). With 1 base removed from V and 8 bases from J, the gap between germline ends came to 20 bases. CDR3 size: 16 residues. Germline CDR1 is SGHRS and CDR2 is YFSETQ.

This clone occurred a few times. V is TRBV4-3 and J is TRBJ2-1; TRBD2 aligns across 7 bases. Trimming removed 0 bases from V and 3 bases from J; junction bases left unmatched: 5. This CDR3 has 16 amino acids. Germline CDR1 and CDR2: LGHNA and YSLEER. CDR3 sequence (DNA): TGCGCCAGCAGCCAAGATCCAAGCGGGGACTACAATGAGCAGTTCTTC. Amino acid sequence: CASSQDPSGDYNEQFF.

This clone was observed a few times. This chain uses TRBV27 with TRBJ2-5, with 7 bases matching TRBD2. The CDR3 runs to 16 residues. Germline V lookup: CDR1 MNHEY, CDR2 SMNVEV (reference sequence). V was clipped by 6 bases and J by 2 bases; unmatched bases: 12. CDR3 sequence (DNA): TGTGCCAGCAGCCCCGGCTTAGCGGGTTTTCAAGAGACCCAGTACTTC. This encodes CASSPGLAGFQETQYF.

The chain combines TRBV2 with TRBJ2-3; D unresolved. CDR1 and CDR2 from the germline V gene are SNHLY and FYNNEI. The CDR3 spans 14 residues. V lost 2 bases to trimming and J lost 0 bases, with 6 bases between them. The CDR3 region is CASSELTSTDTQYF. CDR3 bases: TGTGCCAGCAGTGAATTAACTAGCACAGATACGCAGTATTTT. Using reference TRBV2 and TRBJ2-3 for the parts outside the CDR3, the full variable domain is EPEVTQTPSHQVTQMGQEVILRCVPISNHLYFYWYRQILGQKVEFLVSFYNNEISEKSEIFDDQFSVERPDGSNFTLKIRSTKLEDSAMYFCASSELTSTDTQYFGPGTRLTVL.

The chain is built from TRBV5-4 and TRBJ2-7, with a possible D match to TRBD2 (5 bases). This CDR3 has 12 residues. Germline-derived CDR1 and CDR2 are SGHNT and YYREEE (reference sequence). Between the trimmed V and J ends, which lost 1 base and 6 bases, there was a span of 8 bases. The CDR3 is CASSLRGREQYF. DNA for the CDR3: TGTGCCAGCAGCTTGAGAGGGCGCGAGCAGTACTTC.

In its sample, this clone was seen a few times. The chain couples TRBV15 to TRBJ2-5, with 11 bases fitting TRBD2. The CDR3 has 17 residues. The trim removed 0 bases at V and 1 base at J, leaving 4 bases unmatched. Germline V lookup: CDR1 LNHNV, CDR2 YYDKDF (reference sequence). The CDR3 nucleotides read TGTGCCACCAGCAGAGAACTAGCGGGGGCCATCCAAGAGACCCAGTACTTC. Encoded protein: CATSRELAGAIQETQYF.